This T cell receptor (beta chain) is drawn from a study of PD-L1 blockade in urothelial cancer. Overall study: From 2014, patients received atezolizumab, given as 1,200 mg intravenously every 3 weeks. Blood was subjected to analysis at 3 weeks (second dose) and 6 weeks following treatment start. When blood samples were assessed, the median T cell count was around 150,000.

Study-wide results and limits: The study found that durable-benefit patients expanded tumor-associated blood clones more at 3 weeks.

In the case of this clone: Its specificity is unknown.

CDR3 length: 13 amino acids. Trimming pared 3 bases from V and 4 bases from J, leaving 12 bases between. The germline gives CDR1 GTSNPN, CDR2 SVGIG (reference sequence). Profiled with immunoSEQ multiplex PCR; TCRdb holds only in-frame clones, not every one. Of about 120,000 clones listed, roughly 89% are singletons. Stated time point: peripheral blood 6 weeks after treatment start. Material: PBMCs, obtained around atezolizumab (anti-PD-L1) treatment. This receptor was obtained from a man aged 55-75 years with urothelial cancer. This sequence joins TRBV30 and TRBJ2-5, with D possibly matching TRBD1 (6 bases). The CDR3 bases are TGTGCCTGGAGCCTCTGGGGGCGAGAGACCCAGTACTTC. Its translation: CAWSLWGRETQYF. Looking up the rest from reference TRBV30 and TRBJ2-5 gives the full variable domain: SQTIHQWPATLVQPVGSPLSLECTVEGTSNPNLYWYRQAAGRGLQLLFYSVGIGQISSEVPQNLSASRPQDRQFILSSKKLLLSDSGFYLCAWSLWGRETQYFGPGTRLLVL.